These 18 T cell receptor beta chains came from one sample sequenced in a study of T cell responses to AZD1222 COVID-19 vaccine. Produced via immunoSEQ multiplex PCR; TCRdb's table is partial and in-frame only. The table includes under 130,000 clones, 88% detected once. The specimen was peripheral blood, collected on day 0 of AZD1222 vaccination. These receptors all stem from an adult in good health.

The chain recombines TRBV18 with TRBJ2-1; the match to TRBD1 covers 10 bases. The CDR3 runs 15 residues. Germline values: CDR1 KGHSH, CDR2 LQKENI. J was trimmed by 8 bases and V by 2 bases; bases with no gene match: 6. This CDR3 is CASSPDRGRTDEQFF. The CDR3, as DNA: TGTGCCAGCTCACCAGACAGGGGGCGTACGGATGAGCAGTTCTTC.

The chain carries TRBV7-9 and TRBJ1-1; D is ambiguous. Germline CDR1 reads SEHNR; CDR2 reads FQNEAQ (reference sequence). Between the trimmed V and J ends, which lost 2 bases and 4 bases, there was a span of 11 bases. This CDR3 is 14 amino acids long. The CDR3 nucleotides are TGTGCCAGCAGCTTATTATGGGATCCCACTGAAGCTTTCTTT. It translates to CASSLLWDPTEAFF.

The V and J genes are TRBV7-6 and TRBJ1-2; the match to TRBD1 covers 8 bases. Trimming at V came to 2 bases and at J to 8 bases, leaving 10 bases not matched to a gene. Looked up from germline, CDR1 is SGHVS and CDR2 is FNYEAQ. This CDR3 contains 15 residues. DNA for the CDR3: TGTGCCAGCAGCTTACAAACAGGGGGTTATCAGGGCTACACCTTC. It translates to CASSLQTGGYQGYTF.

The chain has TRBV4-3 and TRBJ1-1; 9 bases are shared with TRBD1. With 5 bases clipped from V and 2 bases from J, the junction kept 9 bases outside the gene matches. CDR3 size: 16 residues. Germline V lookup: CDR1 LGHNA, CDR2 YSLEER. CDR3 region: CASSYTPGQGNTEAFF. CDR3 coding DNA: TGCGCCAGCAGCTACACCCCGGGACAGGGAAACACTGAAGCTTTCTTT.

CDR3 DNA sequence: TGTGCCAGCAGCTCCCAAGACCGGCCCCAGCATTTT. Amino acid sequence: CASSSQDRPQHF. V usage is TRBV3-1 (or the pseudogene TRBV3-2) and J usage is TRBJ1-5; D is unresolved. The CDR3 covers 12 residues. V shed 5 bases and J shed 9 bases, with 11 bases lying between them. Germline V gene data show CDR1 as LGHDT and CDR2 as YNNKEL (reference sequence).

The rearrangement joins TRBV23-1 to TRBJ2-4; D remains ambiguous. TRBV23-1 is an open reading frame, and its role is uncertain. CDR3 length: 16 residues. V dropped 4 bases and J dropped 0 bases, with 13 bases sitting between them. The CDR3: CASSPYGPLAKNIQYF. The CDR3 region has the DNA TGCGCCAGCAGTCCCTACGGACCTCTAGCCAAAAACATTCAGTACTTC.

The chain uses TRBV7-9 and TRBJ2-7, with D possibly being TRBD2 (6 bases). The germline CDR1 and CDR2 sequences are SEHNR and FQNEAQ (reference sequence). The germline V and J ends were trimmed by 6 bases and 0 bases, with 18 bases remaining between them. This CDR3 contains 16 residues. CDR3 DNA sequence: TGTGCCAGCAGTAACGGATGGCGGGGAACCTCCTACGAGCAGTACTTC. Its protein product is CASSNGWRGTSYEQYF.

This sequence joins TRBV10-3 and TRBJ2-7, with 10 bases that match TRBD1. CDR1 and CDR2 (germline): ENHRY, SYGVKD. The CDR3 sequence is 15 residues long. The trim removed 8 bases at V and 7 bases at J, leaving 14 bases unmatched. CDR3 residues: CAIAKTGTGEGEQYF. The DNA for the CDR3 is TGTGCCATCGCTAAAACCGGGACAGGGGAGGGGGAGCAGTACTTC.

The chain carries TRBV24-1 and TRBJ2-7; no clear D. CDR1 is KGHDR and CDR2 is SFDVKD in the germline V gene. Trimming shortened V by 2 bases and J by 5 bases, and 9 bases separated the two germline ends. The CDR3 consists of 13 residues. The DNA for the CDR3 is TGTGCCACCAGTGATTCCGGACGGGACGAGCAGTACTTC. Protein product: CATSDSGRDEQYF.

The V and J genes are TRBV6-6 and TRBJ2-7, with 7 bases fitting TRBD1. The CDR3 is 13 amino acids. V lost 2 bases to trimming and J lost 6 bases; unmatched junction nucleotides: 4. Germline-derived CDR1 and CDR2 are MNHNY and SVGAGI (reference sequence). CDR3 nucleotides: TGTGCCAGCAGTTACGGACAGGCTGGCGAGCAGTACTTC. Translation: CASSYGQAGEQYF.

This clone was observed once. The CDR3: CASSSGPTGELFF. CDR3 nucleotides: TGTGCCAGCAGTTCTGGGCCTACCGGGGAGCTGTTTTTT. This chain joins TRBV27 and TRBJ2-2, with unresolved D. CDR1 is MNHEY and CDR2 is SMNVEV in the germline V gene (reference sequence). Trimming removed 4 bases at V and 5 bases at J, with 8 bases between. The CDR3 runs to 13 residues.

The CDR3 DNA reads as TGTGCCAGCAGTTTGTTGGGCACTAAGTACTTC. Protein sequence: CASSLLGTKYF. The chain recombines TRBV12-3 or TRBV12-4 with TRBJ2-5; D remains ambiguous. The CDR3 has 11 residues. The germline V and J ends were trimmed by 3 bases and 12 bases, with 11 bases remaining between them.

This chain connects TRBV6-5 to TRBJ2-7, with unresolved D. The V end was cut by 7 bases, the J end by 4 bases, with 8 bases between. Germline lookup yields CDR1 MNHEY and CDR2 SVGAGI. CDR3 size: 11 residues. The CDR3, as DNA: TGTGCCAGCAATTGGGGTTACGAGCAGTACTTC. It specifies CASNWGYEQYF.

This rearrangement joins TRBV2 to TRBJ1-2; the match to TRBD1 covers 12 bases. Germline lookup yields CDR1 SNHLY and CDR2 FYNNEI. CDR3 length: 13 residues. V shed 7 bases and J 9 bases; nucleotides not matched to a gene: 6. The CDR3 spells CASTPGQGASYTF. The CDR3 nucleotides are TGTGCCAGCACGCCGGGACAGGGGGCGAGCTACACCTTC.

This clone was detected only once. This chain links TRBV28 with TRBJ1-1; no clear D. Trimming removed 8 bases from V and 0 bases from J, with 7 bases in between. This CDR3 has 12 residues. Germline CDR1 reads MDHEN; CDR2 reads SYDVKM. CDR3 bases: TGTGCCAGCTCAGGATTGAACACTGAAGCTTTCTTT. It yields the protein CASSGLNTEAFF.

This chain links TRBV19 with TRBJ1-1, with unresolved D. This CDR3 comprises 12 residues. V lost 7 bases to trimming and J lost 4 bases, with 10 bases between them. Germline V gene sequence: CDR1 LNHDA, CDR2 SQIVND (reference sequence). CDR3 DNA sequence: TGTGCCAGTATCGGTGAAGTCACTGAAGCTTTCTTT. Amino acids: CASIGEVTEAFF.

J is TRBJ1-2 and V is TRBV28, with TRBD1 matching over 8 bases. This CDR3 spans 14 amino acids. J lost 4 bases, V lost 6 bases, and 7 bases had no gene match. Germline V lookup: CDR1 MDHEN, CDR2 SYDVKM. The CDR3 protein is CASRGQERTYGYTF. CDR3 DNA sequence: TGTGCCAGCAGGGGACAGGAAAGAACCTATGGCTACACCTTC.

This rearrangement joins TRBV19 to TRBJ1-2; maybe TRBD1 (5 bases). The CDR3 is made up of 13 amino acids. Germline V gene lookup returns CDR1 LNHDA and CDR2 SQIVND (reference sequence). The V end lost 2 bases, the J end lost 4 bases, and 8 bases lay between the germline ends. Written as DNA, the CDR3 is TGTGCCAGTAGTATAAACGGGGGCTATGGCTACACCTTC. As protein: CASSINGGYGYTF.